These 27 T cell receptor beta chains originate from one sample sequenced in a study of T cell responses to AZD1222 COVID-19 vaccine. Repertoires were generated with immunoSEQ multiplex PCR, while TCRdb's copy carries only in-frame clones and drops some. The sample has 150,000 to 200,000 clones, roughly 94% seen once. This specimen was peripheral blood, taken on day 0 of AZD1222 vaccination. Every receptor here comes from an adult in good health.

The chain uses TRBV28 and TRBJ1-6; the D is unclear. V was trimmed by 4 bases and J by 9 bases, leaving 10 bases between them. Germline-derived CDR1 and CDR2 are MDHEN and SYDVKM. The CDR3 is made up of 13 amino acids. The CDR3 sequence is CASSSGRGSPLHF. For the CDR3, the DNA is TGTGCCAGCAGTTCGGGTCGGGGTTCACCCCTCCACTTT.

V usage is TRBV11-2 and J usage is TRBJ1-5; possibly TRBD1 for D (5 bases). The length of the CDR3 is 13 residues. The germline V gene has CDR1 SGHAT and CDR2 FQNNGV. V was clipped by 6 bases and J by 7 bases, with 13 bases between them. This CDR3 is CASSPGRRQPQHF. DNA for the CDR3: TGTGCCAGCAGTCCAGGGAGGCGGCAGCCCCAGCATTTT.

The CDR3 protein is CASSKIPRLPGNEQFF. The CDR3 DNA reads as TGTGCCAGCAGCAAAATTCCGAGACTGCCCGGAAATGAGCAGTTCTTC. The chain links TRBV21-1 to TRBJ2-1; the D call in the table, TRBD2, was not verified against the DNA. TRBV21-1 is designated a pseudogene. This CDR3 is built from 16 residues.

The V call is TRBV9, the J call TRBJ1-1; the D gene is possibly TRBD1 (5 bases). Between the trimmed V and J ends, which lost 5 bases and 8 bases, there was a span of 19 bases. CDR1 SGDLS and CDR2 YYNGEE come from the germline V gene. This CDR3 region has 14 residues. CDR3 bases: TGTGCCAGCAGGGATGGGGCAGGGTCTGAGGAAGCTTTCTTT. Encoded protein: CASRDGAGSEEAFF. Supplemented by reference TRBV9 and TRBJ1-1, the full variable domain reads DSGVTQTPKHLITATGQRVTLRCSPRSGDLSVYWYQQSLDQGLQFLIQYYNGEERAKGNILERFSAQQFPDLHSELNLSSLELGDSALYFCASRDGAGSEEAFFGQGTRLTVV.

This clone showed up just once. This sequence joins TRBV4-1 and TRBJ2-1; 7 bases fit TRBD2. The CDR3 is 18 amino acids. The germline V gene encodes CDR1 MGHRA and CDR2 YSYEKL. After removal of 1 base from V and 0 bases from J, the junction contained 9 bases not matched to a gene. This CDR3 is CASSQADYGGSSYNEQFF. In nucleotides, the CDR3 is TGCGCCAGCAGCCAAGCCGACTATGGCGGGAGCTCCTACAATGAGCAGTTCTTC.

The J gene is TRBJ2-5, the V gene TRBV12-2; the listed D gene, TRBD2, was not tested against the DNA. TRBV12-2 is designated a pseudogene. The CDR3 contains 19 residues. The CDR3 sequence is CASRLGLPSGNTPQETQYF. CDR3 DNA sequence: TGTGCAAGTCGCTTAGGTCTCCCTAGCGGAAATACCCCACAAGAGACCCAGTACTTC.

This rearrangement joins TRBV12-3 or TRBV12-4 to TRBJ2-1; no definite D call. V gave up 4 bases and J gave up 8 bases, with 6 bases separating them. The CDR3 contains 11 residues. CDR3 DNA sequence: TGTGCCAGCAGTTGGCGTTATGAGCAGTTCTTC. Translation gives CASSWRYEQFF.

This chain joins TRBV24-1 and TRBJ2-3, with 9 bases lining up with TRBD2. The junction had 2 bases not matched to a gene; V was cut back by 6 bases and J by 2 bases. The CDR3 has 14 residues. The germline V gene has CDR1 KGHDR and CDR2 SFDVKD. The CDR3 protein is CATSSGRPTDTQYF. The DNA for the CDR3 is TGTGCCACCAGTAGCGGGAGGCCCACAGATACGCAGTATTTT.

The V gene is TRBV10-3, the J gene TRBJ1-1; 7 positions match TRBD1. The CDR3 sequence is 13 residues long. The V segment lost 6 bases and the J segment 5 bases; nucleotides outside the gene matches: 6. Looked up from germline, CDR1 is ENHRY and CDR2 is SYGVKD. Here the CDR3 DNA reads TGTGCCATCAGAACAGGGGTGGAGACTGAAGCTTTCTTT. Translation: CAIRTGVETEAFF.

CDR3 loop: CASSQDRAPYEQYF. In DNA form, the CDR3 reads TGTGCCAGCAGCCAAGACAGGGCCCCCTACGAGCAGTACTTC. This sequence joins TRBV4-2 and TRBJ2-7, with D possibly matching TRBD1 (5 bases). Per the germline V gene, CDR1 is LGHNA and CDR2 is YNFKEQ. CDR3 size: 14 residues. V was cut by 0 bases and J by 2 bases, with 8 bases left in between.

The chain employs TRBV7-9 and TRBJ2-3, with no clear D. There are 12 residues in the CDR3. Trimming shortened V by 1 base and J by 5 bases, and 4 bases separated the two germline ends. The germline V gene encodes CDR1 SEHNR and CDR2 FQNEAQ (reference sequence). The CDR3 DNA reads TGTGCCAGCAGCTTAGAGGTAGATACGCAGTATTTT. Translation: CASSLEVDTQYF.

The rearrangement uses TRBV12-3 or TRBV12-4 and TRBJ1-2, with D possibly TRBD1 on 6 matching bases. The V end was cut by 5 bases, the J end by 4 bases, with 11 bases between. This CDR3 is 13 amino acids long. The CDR3 loop reads CASSGGGPYGYTF. CDR3 coding DNA: TGTGCCAGCAGTGGCGGGGGCCCCTATGGCTACACCTTC.

This chain links TRBV28 with TRBJ1-3; D ambiguous. Per the germline V gene, CDR1 is MDHEN and CDR2 is SYDVKM. Trimming stripped 3 bases from V and 8 bases from J, with 11 bases between. This CDR3 has 13 amino acids. CDR3 protein: CASSFSDRDTIYF. The CDR3 DNA reads TGTGCCAGCAGTTTTTCTGATAGGGACACCATATATTTT.

The genes are TRBV7-9 and TRBJ1-2; D is uncertain. Germline V gene lookup returns CDR1 SEHNR and CDR2 FQNEAQ (reference sequence). The CDR3 contains 14 residues. Trimming removed 0 bases at V and 8 bases at J, with 13 bases between. The CDR3: CASSLARGTGGYTF. The CDR3, as DNA: TGTGCCAGCAGCTTAGCGCGGGGTACGGGAGGCTACACCTTC.

CDR3 nucleotides: TGTGCCTGGAGTCCGGGACAGAGAGAAGCTTTCTTT. This gives the protein CAWSPGQREAFF. This chain joins TRBV30 and TRBJ1-1, with TRBD1 matching 7 bases. The germline V gene has CDR1 GTSNPN and CDR2 SVGIG (reference sequence). This CDR3 region has 12 residues. Trimming cost V 2 bases and J 8 bases; bases outside gene matches: 5.

The rearrangement uses TRBV7-9 and TRBJ1-1, with a weak D call TRBD1 (5 bases). V gave up 1 base and J gave up 4 bases, with 10 bases separating them. There are 14 residues in the CDR3. Germline assignment: CDR1 SEHNR and CDR2 FQNEAQ (reference sequence). The CDR3 sequence is CASSLGGTPTEAFF. CDR3 coding DNA: TGTGCCAGCAGCTTAGGGGGGACTCCCACTGAAGCTTTCTTT. The entire variable domain, with the rest obtained from reference TRBV7-9 and TRBJ1-1, is as follows: DTGVSQNPRHKITKRGQNVTFRCDPISEHNRLYWYRQTLGQGPEFLTYFQNEAQLEKSRLLSDRFSAERPKGSFSTLEIQRTEQGDSAMYLCASSLGGTPTEAFFGQGTRLTVV.

The CDR3: CASGTHYNEQFF. The CDR3 DNA reads TGTGCCAGCGGGACCCACTACAATGAGCAGTTCTTC. V and J are TRBV19 and TRBJ2-1, with D possibly being TRBD1 or TRBD2 (5 bases each). Germline V gives CDR1 LNHDA, CDR2 SQIVND (reference sequence). Trimming pared 9 bases from V and 3 bases from J, leaving 9 bases between. The CDR3 has 12 residues.

The chain recombines TRBV28 with TRBJ2-3, with D unclear. This CDR3 comprises 11 residues. Germline V gene lookup returns CDR1 MDHEN and CDR2 SYDVKM. V dropped 6 bases and J dropped 8 bases, with 9 bases sitting between them. This chain's CDR3 is CASSFPGTQYF. DNA for the CDR3: TGTGCCAGCAGCTTTCCGGGTACGCAGTATTTT.

Points on this clone: The junction differs from germline at one of its ends, possibly a read error. The chain employs TRBV6-5 and TRBJ1-4, with 9 nucleotides matching TRBD1. Germline V gene sequence: CDR1 MNHEY, CDR2 SVGAGI. The CDR3 totals 14 residues. The chain's CDR3 is CAGSSTGGDEKLFF. The CDR3 DNA follows: TGTGCCGGCAGTTCGACAGGGGGGGACGAAAAACTGTTTTTT.

The chain's CDR3 is CASSPGPSNQPQHF. DNA for the CDR3: TGTGCCAGCAGTCCGGGGCCCTCCAATCAGCCCCAGCATTTT. V usage is TRBV2 and J usage is TRBJ1-5; tentatively, D is TRBD1 (5 bases). Germline V gene lookup returns CDR1 SNHLY and CDR2 FYNNEI. V lost 5 bases, J lost 3 bases, and 11 bases lay in between. This CDR3 is built from 14 residues.

The V gene is TRBV6-5, the J gene TRBJ1-2; D call uncertain. Deletions cut 2 bases from V and 4 bases from J, with 8 bases between. This CDR3 has 13 residues. Germline-derived CDR1 and CDR2 are MNHEY and SVGAGI. The chain's CDR3 is CASSYGFSYGYTF. As DNA, the CDR3 is TGTGCCAGCAGTTACGGCTTCTCCTATGGCTACACCTTC.

The chain carries TRBV3-1 (or the pseudogene TRBV3-2) and TRBJ1-2; D remains unclear. CDR1 is LGHDT, CDR2 YNNKEL, per germline (reference sequence). CDR3 length: 16 residues. V gave up 4 bases and J gave up 4 bases, with 19 bases separating them. CDR3 sequence reads: CASSPNLVPWGYGYTF. In DNA, the CDR3 is TGTGCCAGCAGCCCGAATCTGGTGCCCTGGGGCTATGGCTACACCTTC.

The V call is TRBV7-9, the J call TRBJ2-5, with D perhaps TRBD2 (5 bases). Trimming cost V 1 base and J 4 bases, with 10 bases left between them. In germline, CDR1 is SEHNR, CDR2 FQNEAQ (reference sequence). The CDR3 sequence is 14 residues long. As DNA, the CDR3 is TGTGCCAGCAGCTTAGTAACCGGAGGAGAGACCCAGTACTTC. It is translated as CASSLVTGGETQYF.

The V and J genes are TRBV7-9 and TRBJ2-7; D is ambiguous. The ends were cut back, 2 bases at V and 6 bases at J, with 8 bases in the middle. The CDR3 extends over 12 amino acids. CDR1 is SEHNR, CDR2 FQNEAQ, per germline (reference sequence). The CDR3 DNA sequence: TGTGCCAGCAGCTTACCGGGCGGCGAGCAGTACTTC. Protein product: CASSLPGGEQYF.

The chain is built from TRBV28 and TRBJ1-2, with 8 bases fitting TRBD1. V lost 6 bases to trimming and J lost 8 bases; unmatched junction nucleotides: 11. The CDR3 spans 14 residues. Germline V lookup: CDR1 MDHEN, CDR2 SYDVKM. CDR3 loop: CASSTLPGQGGYTF. In DNA form, the CDR3 reads TGTGCCAGCAGCACACTTCCCGGACAGGGAGGCTACACCTTC.

The rearrangement uses TRBV15 and TRBJ2-3; D gene ambiguous. The CDR3 covers 16 residues. Looked up from germline, CDR1 is LNHNV and CDR2 is YYDKDF (reference sequence). Trimming pared 3 bases from V and 2 bases from J, leaving 15 bases between. The CDR3 sequence: CATSRGGEGHTDTQYF. For the CDR3, the DNA is TGTGCCACCAGCAGGGGCGGAGAAGGGCACACAGATACGCAGTATTTT.

The chain couples TRBV6-5 to TRBJ2-3; TRBD2 matches 9 bases. CDR3 size: 16 residues. V dropped 0 bases and J dropped 6; count of bases not matched to a gene: 7. Germline loops: CDR1 MNHEY, CDR2 SVGAGI. The CDR3 nucleotides read TGTGCCAGCAGTTACTCCGGGACTAGCCCTAGTGATACGCAGTATTTT. Translated: CASSYSGTSPSDTQYF.